This TCR beta chain is from a study of radiation and T cells in renal cell carcinoma. Sequenced by immunoSEQ multiplex PCR; TCRdb stores in-frame clones only, minus some. The data show about 65,000 clones, about 80% seen once. The CDR3 loop spans 16 amino acids. V shed 0 bases, J shed 2 bases, and the junction held 2 bases outside the gene matches. Germline CDR1 reads SGHRS; CDR2 reads YFSETQ. Time point indicated: blood 2 weeks post-SBRT. Treatment denoted: 15 Gy SBRT to primary tumor, nephrectomy 4 weeks later. This receptor was identified in a man aged 55 to 70 with renal cell carcinoma. The specimen was blood, collected from a patient whose treatment included radiotherapy and nephrectomy. The chain uses TRBV5-1 and TRBJ2-5; 12 bases fit TRBD2. This CDR3 is CASSLGTSGMQETQYF. CDR3 nucleotide sequence: TGCGCCAGCAGCTTGGGGACTAGCGGGATGCAAGAGACCCAGTACTTC.